This TCR beta chain stems from a study of blood T cell repertoires in COVID-19. Whole-study context: COVID-19 samples from acute and convalescent phases originated in the United States, Italy and Spain.

Repertoires were generated with immunoSEQ multiplex PCR, while TCRdb's copy carries only in-frame clones and drops some. The sample includes some 330,000 clones, roughly 89% of them seen just once. V was pared by 7 bases and J by 8 bases, with 17 bases between. CDR1 and CDR2 (germline): SQVTM, ANQGSEA. The CDR3 spans 13 residues. The rearrangement uses TRBV29-1 and TRBJ1-4, with TRBD1 as a possible D gene (5 bases). The sample was peripheral blood. The clonotype originates from a woman under 40 with COVID-19, enrolled during active disease. The DNA for the CDR3 is TGCAGCGCACGGGGGGGGACCGTCGAAAAACTGTTTTTT. The encoded protein is CSARGGTVEKLFF. Complete variable domain (other parts from reference TRBV29-1 and TRBJ1-4): SAVISQKPSRDICQRGTSLTIQCQVDSQVTMMFWYRQQPGQSLTLIATANQGSEATYESGFVIDKFPISRPNLTFSTLTVSNMSPEDSSIYLCSARGGTVEKLFFGSGTQLSVL.